This section outlines one T cell receptor (beta chain) sequence together with its context. The data were obtained in a study of CD8 T cells in Susac syndrome. CDR3 length: 12 amino acids. Trimming removed 4 bases from V and 7 bases from J, with 8 bases in between. Germline assignment: CDR1 SGHTA and CDR2 FQGNSA. Reverse transcription of roughly 0.45 to 1 ug RNA was carried out with random hexamers. TCRdb reprocessed the immunoSEQ multiplex PCR reads via MiXCR and lists one record per CDR3 protein. This sample carries about 140,000 distinct CDR3 sequences, over 85% of them seen once, and the ten largest clones take 0.27%.

The sample taken for sequencing was CD8+ T cells from PBMCs. The V and J genes are TRBV7-2 and TRBJ2-1; D may correspond to TRBD1 or TRBD2 (5 bases each). The sequence was collected from a human donor in good health. In DNA form, the CDR3 reads TGTGCCAGCAGCTCGGGACCAAATGAGCAGTTCTTC. This sequence encodes CASSSGPNEQFF.